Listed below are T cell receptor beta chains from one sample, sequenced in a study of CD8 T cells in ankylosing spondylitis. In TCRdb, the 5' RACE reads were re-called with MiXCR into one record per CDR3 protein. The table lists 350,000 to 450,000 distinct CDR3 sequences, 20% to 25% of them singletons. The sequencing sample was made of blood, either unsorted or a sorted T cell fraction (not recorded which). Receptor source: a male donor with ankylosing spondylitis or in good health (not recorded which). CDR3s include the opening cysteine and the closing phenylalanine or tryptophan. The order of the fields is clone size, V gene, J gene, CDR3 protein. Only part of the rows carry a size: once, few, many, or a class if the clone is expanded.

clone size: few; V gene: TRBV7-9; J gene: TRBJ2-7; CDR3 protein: CASSAVLGAQYEQYF
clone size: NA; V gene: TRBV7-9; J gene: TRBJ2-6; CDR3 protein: CASTPSGVSGANVLTF
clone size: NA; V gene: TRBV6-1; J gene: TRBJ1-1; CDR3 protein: CASKHGTGGMNTEAFF
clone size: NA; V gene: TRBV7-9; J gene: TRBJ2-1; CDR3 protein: CASSSSSGGALSEQFF
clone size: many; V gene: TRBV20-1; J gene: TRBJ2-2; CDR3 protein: CSARALDSLINTGELFF
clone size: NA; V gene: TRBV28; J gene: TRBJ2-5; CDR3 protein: CASSPPQGAETQYF
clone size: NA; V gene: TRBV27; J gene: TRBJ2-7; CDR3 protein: CASSPLPGLAGGATYEQYF
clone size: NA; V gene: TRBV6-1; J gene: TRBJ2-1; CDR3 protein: CASRSPGLKNEQFF
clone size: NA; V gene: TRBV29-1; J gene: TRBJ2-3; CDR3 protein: CSVEDLPTSLSTDTQYF
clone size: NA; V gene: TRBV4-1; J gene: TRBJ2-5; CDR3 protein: CASSQGWVQYQETQYF
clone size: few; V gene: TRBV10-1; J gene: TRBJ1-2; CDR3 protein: CASQEGGGVGGYTF
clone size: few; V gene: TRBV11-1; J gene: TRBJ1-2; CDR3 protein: CASSLGDNWATGRDLGYTF
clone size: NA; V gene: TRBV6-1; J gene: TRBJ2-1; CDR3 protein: CASSSDRDRPYNEQFF
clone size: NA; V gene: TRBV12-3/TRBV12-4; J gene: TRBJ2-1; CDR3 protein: CASSAGTSGGNNEQFF
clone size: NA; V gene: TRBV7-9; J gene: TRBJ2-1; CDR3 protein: CASRDHSGGFNEQFF
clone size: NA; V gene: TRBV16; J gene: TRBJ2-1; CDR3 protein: CASSQFLGASNEQFF
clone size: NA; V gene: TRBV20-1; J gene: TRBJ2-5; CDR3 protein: CSASQLRGETQYF
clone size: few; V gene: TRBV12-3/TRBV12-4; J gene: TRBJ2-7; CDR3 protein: CASSFGQGDEQYF
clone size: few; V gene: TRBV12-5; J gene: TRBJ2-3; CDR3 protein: CASGLGMDDTQYF
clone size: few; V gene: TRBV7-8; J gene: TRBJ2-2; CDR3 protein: CASSLFGTTLSTRNTGELFF
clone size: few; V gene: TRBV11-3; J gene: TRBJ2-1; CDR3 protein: CASRAGADNEQFF
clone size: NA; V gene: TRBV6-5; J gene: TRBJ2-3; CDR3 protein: CASSYSHSSPDTQYF
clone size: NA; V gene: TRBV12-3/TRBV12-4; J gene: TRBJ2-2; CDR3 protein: CASSLPETGTGNANTGELFF
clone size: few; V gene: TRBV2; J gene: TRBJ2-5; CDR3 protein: CASSAGLAEVQETQYF
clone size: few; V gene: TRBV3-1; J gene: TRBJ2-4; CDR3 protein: CASSQDRERGAKNIQYF
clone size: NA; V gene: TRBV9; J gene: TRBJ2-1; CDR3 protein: CASSTDGSAWGEQFF
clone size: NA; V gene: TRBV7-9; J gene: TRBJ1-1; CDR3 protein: CASSLHRVNTEAFF